Each of the 5 T cell receptor beta chains below was sequenced from the same sample in a study of CD8 T cells in Susac syndrome. The RNA input was roughly 0.45 to 1 ug, and it was reverse transcribed with random hexamers. TCRdb passed the immunoSEQ multiplex PCR reads through MiXCR, listing each CDR3 protein once. The data contain 100,000 to 150,000 distinct CDR3 sequences, 96% of them seen just once; the ten biggest clones take up roughly 0.14%. The sequenced sample was CD4+ T cells from PBMCs. The source of these receptors is a human donor with Susac syndrome.

The chain links TRBV4-3 to TRBJ2-3, with D possibly TRBD2 on 5 matching bases. Germline V gene sequence: CDR1 LGHNA, CDR2 YSLEER. V was cut by 3 bases and J by 2 bases, with 9 bases left in between. The CDR3 totals 14 residues. CDR3 DNA: TGCGCCAGCAGCCAGTGGGAGCTCACAGATACGCAGTATTTT. It codes for CASSQWELTDTQYF.

V usage is TRBV5-4 and J usage is TRBJ2-7; D might be TRBD1 or TRBD2, each matching 7 bases. Germline CDR1 SGHNT, CDR2 YYREEE (reference sequence). This CDR3 contains 16 residues. Trimming took 4 bases from V and 2 from J, leaving 19 bases between them. Here the CDR3 DNA reads TGTGCCAGCAGCCCTCGGGGAGGGGGCGCCACCTACGAGCAGTACTTC. Its translation is CASSPRGGGATYEQYF. The whole variable domain, remainder taken from reference TRBV5-4 and TRBJ2-7, is ETGVTQSPTHLIKTRGQQVTLRCSSQSGHNTVSWYQQALGQGPQFIFQYYREEENGRGNFPPRFSGLQFPNYSSELNVNALELDDSALYLCASSPRGGGATYEQYFGPGTRLTVT.

V and J are TRBV14 and TRBJ2-7; maybe TRBD2 (5 bases). V was pared by 4 bases and J by 5 bases, with 18 bases between. Germline lookup yields CDR1 SGHDN and CDR2 FVKESK. The CDR3 loop spans 15 amino acids. CDR3 nucleotide sequence: TGTGCCAGCAGCCGGAACTGGCCGGGGAGTCACGAGCAGTACTTC. Its protein is CASSRNWPGSHEQYF. Supplemented by reference TRBV14 and TRBJ2-7, the full variable domain reads EAGVTQFPSHSVIEKGQTVTLRCDPISGHDNLYWYRRVMGKEIKFLLHFVKESKQDESGMPNNRFLAERTGGTYSTLKVQPAELEDSGVYFCASSRNWPGSHEQYFGPGTRLTVT.

In nucleotides, the CDR3 is TGCAGTGCTACCCAGGGACAGGGGAACACTGAAGCTTTCTTT. Protein product: CSATQGQGNTEAFF. V is TRBV20-1 and J is TRBJ1-1, with TRBD1 identical over 9 bases. CDR1 and CDR2 (germline): DFQATT, SNEGSKA (reference sequence). V shed 4 bases, J shed 1 base, and the junction held 4 bases outside the gene matches. The CDR3 runs to 14 residues.

The chain links TRBV29-1 to TRBJ2-5, with D perhaps given as TRBD1 or TRBD2 (5 bases each). This CDR3 is built from 13 residues. Deletions cut 1 base from V and 2 bases from J, with 8 bases between. In germline, CDR1 is SQVTM, CDR2 ANQGSEA. CDR3 region: CSVEGGWQETQYF. Written as DNA, the CDR3 is TGCAGCGTTGAAGGGGGGTGGCAAGAGACCCAGTACTTC.